This record looks at one TCR beta chain sequence and its context. Its antigen is still unknown. Libraries were prepared by immunoSEQ multiplex PCR; TCRdb keeps only in-frame clonotypes and omits some of them. The sample carries around 100,000 clones, about 85% recorded once. The record originates from a study of PD-L1 blockade in urothelial cancer. In the study overall: Male sex and bladder-origin urothelial cancer were recorded for about 85% of the roughly 30 patients. Analyses used blood from 3 weeks (second dose) and 6 weeks after treatment start. Median T cell yield from blood was 141,255. Study-wide points: Lower than median blood TCR clonality before treatment predicted better survival.

The CDR3 contains 17 residues. The V and J ends lost 2 bases and 6 bases, in that order; junction bases with no gene match: 5. Per germline, CDR1 MNHEY and CDR2 SMNVEV (reference sequence). The source is a man in his fifties with urothelial cancer. Sequences were derived from PBMCs, sampled around atezolizumab (anti-PD-L1) treatment. This chain connects TRBV27 to TRBJ2-2; 14 positions agree with TRBD2. This CDR3 is CASSLPGLAGVAGELFF. DNA of the CDR3: TGTGCCAGCAGTTTACCGGGACTAGCGGGAGTAGCCGGGGAGCTGTTTTTT.